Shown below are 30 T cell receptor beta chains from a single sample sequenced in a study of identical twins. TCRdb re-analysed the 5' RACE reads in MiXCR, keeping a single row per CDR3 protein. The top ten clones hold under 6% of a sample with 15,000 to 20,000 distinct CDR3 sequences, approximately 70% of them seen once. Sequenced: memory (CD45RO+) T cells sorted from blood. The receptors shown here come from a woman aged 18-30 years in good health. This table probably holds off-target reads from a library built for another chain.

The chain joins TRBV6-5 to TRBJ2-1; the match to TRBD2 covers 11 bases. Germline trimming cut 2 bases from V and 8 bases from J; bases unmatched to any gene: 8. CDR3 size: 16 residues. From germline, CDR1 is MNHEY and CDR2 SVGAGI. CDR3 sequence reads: CASSYVVAGGRHEQFF. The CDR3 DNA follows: TGTGCCAGCAGTTACGTGGTAGCGGGAGGGCGGCATGAGCAGTTCTTC.

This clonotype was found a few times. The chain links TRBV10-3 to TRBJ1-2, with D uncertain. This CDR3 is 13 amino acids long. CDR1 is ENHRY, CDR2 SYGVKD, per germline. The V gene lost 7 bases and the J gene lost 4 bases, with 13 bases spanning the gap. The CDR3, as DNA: TGTGCCATCACCCCGGACGTTTTCTATGGCTACACCTTC. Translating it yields CAITPDVFYGYTF.

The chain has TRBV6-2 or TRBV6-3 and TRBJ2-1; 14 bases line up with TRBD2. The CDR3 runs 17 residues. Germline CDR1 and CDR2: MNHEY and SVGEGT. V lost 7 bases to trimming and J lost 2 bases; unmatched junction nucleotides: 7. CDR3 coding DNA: TGTGCCAGCACAGGACTAGCGGGAGGAGGCGCCTACAATGAGCAGTTCTTC. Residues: CASTGLAGGGAYNEQFF.

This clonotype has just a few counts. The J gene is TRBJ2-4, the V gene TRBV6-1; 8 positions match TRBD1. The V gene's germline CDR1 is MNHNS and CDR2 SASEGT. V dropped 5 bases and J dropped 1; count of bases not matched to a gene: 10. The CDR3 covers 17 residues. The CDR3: CASSLRTGSVAKNIQYF. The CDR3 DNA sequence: TGTGCCAGCAGTCTCCGGACAGGGAGTGTGGCCAAAAACATTCAGTACTTC.

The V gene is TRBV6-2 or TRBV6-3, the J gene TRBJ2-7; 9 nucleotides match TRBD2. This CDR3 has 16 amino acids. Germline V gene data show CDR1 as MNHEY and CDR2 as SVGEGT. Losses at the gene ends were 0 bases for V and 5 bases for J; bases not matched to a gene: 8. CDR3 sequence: CASSYSFRAGGDEQYF. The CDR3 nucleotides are TGTGCCAGCAGTTACTCTTTTCGAGCGGGAGGTGACGAGCAGTACTTC.

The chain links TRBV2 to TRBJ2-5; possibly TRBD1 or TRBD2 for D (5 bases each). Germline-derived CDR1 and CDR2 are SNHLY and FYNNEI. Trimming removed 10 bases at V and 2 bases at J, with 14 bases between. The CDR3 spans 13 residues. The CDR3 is CATHRDGQETQYF. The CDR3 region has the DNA TGTGCCACCCACCGGGACGGACAAGAGACCCAGTACTTC.

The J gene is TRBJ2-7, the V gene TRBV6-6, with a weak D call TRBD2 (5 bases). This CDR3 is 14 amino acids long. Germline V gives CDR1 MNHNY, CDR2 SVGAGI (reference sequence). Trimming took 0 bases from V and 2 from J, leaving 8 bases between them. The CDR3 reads CASSYSRGPYEQYF. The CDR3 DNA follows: TGTGCCAGCAGTTACTCGAGAGGGCCCTACGAGCAGTACTTC.

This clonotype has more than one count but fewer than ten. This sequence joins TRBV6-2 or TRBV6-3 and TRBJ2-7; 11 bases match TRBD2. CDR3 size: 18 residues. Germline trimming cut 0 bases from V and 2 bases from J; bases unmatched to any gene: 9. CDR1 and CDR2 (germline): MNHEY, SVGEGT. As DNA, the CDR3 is TGTGCCAGCAGTTACTCGTCGACTAGCGGGATTTCCCCCTACGAGCAGTACTTC. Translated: CASSYSSTSGISPYEQYF.

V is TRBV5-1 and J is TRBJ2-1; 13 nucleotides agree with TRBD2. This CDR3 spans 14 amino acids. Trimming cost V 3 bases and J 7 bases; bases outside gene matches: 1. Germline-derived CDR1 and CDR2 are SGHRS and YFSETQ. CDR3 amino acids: CASSWTSGSNEQFF. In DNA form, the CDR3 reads TGCGCCAGCAGCTGGACTAGCGGGAGTAATGAGCAGTTCTTC.

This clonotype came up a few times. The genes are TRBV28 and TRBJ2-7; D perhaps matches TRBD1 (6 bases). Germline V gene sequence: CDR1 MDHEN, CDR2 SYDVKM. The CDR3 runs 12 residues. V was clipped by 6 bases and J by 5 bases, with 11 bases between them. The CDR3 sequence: CASSSGVHEQYF. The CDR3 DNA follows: TGTGCCAGCAGCTCAGGGGTGCACGAGCAGTACTTC.

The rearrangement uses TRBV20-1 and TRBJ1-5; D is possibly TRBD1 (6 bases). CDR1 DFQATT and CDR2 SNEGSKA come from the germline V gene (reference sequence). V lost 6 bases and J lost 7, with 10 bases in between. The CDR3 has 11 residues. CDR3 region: CSARGGQPQHF. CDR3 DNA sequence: TGCAGTGCAAGGGGGGGACAGCCCCAGCATTTT.

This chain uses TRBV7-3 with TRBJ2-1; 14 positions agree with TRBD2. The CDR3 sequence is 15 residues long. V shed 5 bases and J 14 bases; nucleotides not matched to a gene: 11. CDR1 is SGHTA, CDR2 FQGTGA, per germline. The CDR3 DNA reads TGTGCCAGCAGCCCGGGACTAGCGGGAGTTGGCGAGAAGTTCTTC. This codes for CASSPGLAGVGEKFF.

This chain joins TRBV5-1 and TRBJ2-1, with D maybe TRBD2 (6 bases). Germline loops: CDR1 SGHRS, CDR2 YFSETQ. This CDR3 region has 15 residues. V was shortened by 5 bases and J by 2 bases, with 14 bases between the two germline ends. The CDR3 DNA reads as TGCGCCAGCAGTTACGCAGCGGGCACCTACAATGAGCAGTTCTTC. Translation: CASSYAAGTYNEQFF.

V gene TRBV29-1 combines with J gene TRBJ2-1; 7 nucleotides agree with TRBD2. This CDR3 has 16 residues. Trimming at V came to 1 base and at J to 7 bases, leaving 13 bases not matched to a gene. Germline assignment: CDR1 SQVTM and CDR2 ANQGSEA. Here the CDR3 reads CSVEGGGSGIINEQFF. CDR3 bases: TGCAGCGTTGAAGGGGGCGGGAGTGGCATAATAAATGAGCAGTTCTTC.

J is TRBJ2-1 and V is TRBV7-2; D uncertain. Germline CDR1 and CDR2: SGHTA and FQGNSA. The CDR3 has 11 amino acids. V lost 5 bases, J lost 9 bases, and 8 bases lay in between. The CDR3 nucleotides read TGTGCCAGCAGCATGAGTAGTGAGCAGTTCTTC. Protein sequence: CASSMSSEQFF. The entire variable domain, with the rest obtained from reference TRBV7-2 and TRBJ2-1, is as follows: GAGVSQSPSNKVTEKGKDVELRCDPISGHTALYWYRQSLGQGLEFLIYFQGNSAPDKSGLPSDRFSAERTGGSVSTLTIQRTQQEDSAVYLCASSMSSEQFFGPGTRLTVL.

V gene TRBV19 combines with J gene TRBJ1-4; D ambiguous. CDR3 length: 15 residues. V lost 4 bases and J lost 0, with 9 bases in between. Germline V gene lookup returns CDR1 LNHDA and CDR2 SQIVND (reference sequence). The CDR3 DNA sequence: TGTGCCAGTAGTAGCCGACATGCAACTAATGAAAAACTGTTTTTT. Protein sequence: CASSSRHATNEKLFF.

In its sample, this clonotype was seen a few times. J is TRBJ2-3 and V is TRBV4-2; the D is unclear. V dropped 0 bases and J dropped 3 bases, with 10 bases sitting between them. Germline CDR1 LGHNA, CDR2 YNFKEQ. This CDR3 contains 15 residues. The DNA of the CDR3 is TGTGCCAGCAGCCAAGATCGGAGAACTACAGATACGCAGTATTTT. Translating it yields CASSQDRRTTDTQYF.

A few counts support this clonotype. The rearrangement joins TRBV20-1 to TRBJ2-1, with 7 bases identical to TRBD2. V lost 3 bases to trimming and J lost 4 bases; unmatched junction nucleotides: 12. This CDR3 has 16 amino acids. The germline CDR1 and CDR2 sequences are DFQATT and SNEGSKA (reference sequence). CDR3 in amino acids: CSASIVGAGYYNEQFF. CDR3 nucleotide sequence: TGCAGTGCTAGTATAGTAGGAGCGGGATATTACAATGAGCAGTTCTTC.

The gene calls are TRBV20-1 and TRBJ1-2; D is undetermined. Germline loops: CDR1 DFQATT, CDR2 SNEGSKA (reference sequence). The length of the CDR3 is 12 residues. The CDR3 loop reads CIACGWDYGYTF. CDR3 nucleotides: TGCATTGCATGCGGGTGGGACTATGGCTACACCTTC.

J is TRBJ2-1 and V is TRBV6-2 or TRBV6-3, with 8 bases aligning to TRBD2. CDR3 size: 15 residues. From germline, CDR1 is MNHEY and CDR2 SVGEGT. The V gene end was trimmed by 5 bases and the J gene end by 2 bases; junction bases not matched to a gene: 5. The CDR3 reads CASSTLAGAYNEQFF. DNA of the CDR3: TGTGCCAGCAGTACTCTAGCGGGCGCCTACAATGAGCAGTTCTTC.

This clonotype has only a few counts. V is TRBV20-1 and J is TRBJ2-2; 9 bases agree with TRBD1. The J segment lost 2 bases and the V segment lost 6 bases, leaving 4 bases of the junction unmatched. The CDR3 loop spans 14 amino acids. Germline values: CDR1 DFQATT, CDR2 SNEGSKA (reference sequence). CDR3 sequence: CSAGTGRNTGELFF. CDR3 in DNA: TGCAGTGCCGGGACAGGGCGCAACACCGGGGAGCTGTTTTTT.

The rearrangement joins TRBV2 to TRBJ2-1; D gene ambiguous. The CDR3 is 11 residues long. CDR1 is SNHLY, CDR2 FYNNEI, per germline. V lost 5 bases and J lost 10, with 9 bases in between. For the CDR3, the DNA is TGTGCCAGCAGTACCACCATGGAGCAGTTCTTC. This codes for CASSTTMEQFF.

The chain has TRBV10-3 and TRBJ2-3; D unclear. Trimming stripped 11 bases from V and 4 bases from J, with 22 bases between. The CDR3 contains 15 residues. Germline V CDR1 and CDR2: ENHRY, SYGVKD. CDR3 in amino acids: CASSYLALRADTQYF. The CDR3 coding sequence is TGTGCCTCATCGTACTTGGCTCTTCGGGCAGATACGCAGTATTTT.

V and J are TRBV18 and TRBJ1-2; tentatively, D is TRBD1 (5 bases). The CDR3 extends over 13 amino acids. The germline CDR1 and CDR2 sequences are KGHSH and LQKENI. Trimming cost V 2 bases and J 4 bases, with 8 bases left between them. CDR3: CASSPGASYGYTF. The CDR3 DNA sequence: TGTGCCAGCTCACCAGGGGCTTCCTATGGCTACACCTTC.

This chain's CDR3 is CASNVRPGLRNTEAFF. CDR3 nucleotides: TGTGCCAGCAATGTTCGACCCGGTCTCAGGAACACTGAAGCTTTCTTT. The chain joins TRBV27 to TRBJ1-1; D uncertain. The V gene's germline CDR1 is MNHEY and CDR2 SMNVEV (reference sequence). CDR3 length equals 16 residues. Trimming cost V 7 bases and J 1 base, with 19 bases left between them.

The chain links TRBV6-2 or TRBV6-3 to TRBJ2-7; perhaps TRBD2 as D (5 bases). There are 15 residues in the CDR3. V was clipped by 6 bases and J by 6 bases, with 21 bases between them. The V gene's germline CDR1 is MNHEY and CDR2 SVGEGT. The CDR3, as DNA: TGTGCCAGCAGCGGATTCTCAGGTGCGAGGGCCGAGCAGTACTTC. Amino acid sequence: CASSGFSGARAEQYF.

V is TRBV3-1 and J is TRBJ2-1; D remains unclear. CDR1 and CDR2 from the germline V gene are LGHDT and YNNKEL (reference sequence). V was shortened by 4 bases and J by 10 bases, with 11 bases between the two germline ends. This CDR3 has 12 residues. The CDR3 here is CASSPRHEEQFF. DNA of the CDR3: TGTGCCAGCAGCCCCCGGCACGAAGAGCAGTTCTTC.

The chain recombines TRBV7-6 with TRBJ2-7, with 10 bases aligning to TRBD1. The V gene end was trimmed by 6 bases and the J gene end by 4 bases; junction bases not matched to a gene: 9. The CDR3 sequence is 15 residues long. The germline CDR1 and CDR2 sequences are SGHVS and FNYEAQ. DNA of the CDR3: TGTGCCAGCAGTTCTACCGGGACAGGGGATTACGAGCAGTACTTC. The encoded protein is CASSSTGTGDYEQYF.

The CDR3 DNA is TGTGCCAGCAGTTCCCCTAACGTTCCCTACGAGCAGTACTTC. Its translation: CASSSPNVPYEQYF. The chain has TRBV12-3 or TRBV12-4 and TRBJ2-7, with D unclear. This CDR3 is built from 14 residues. Trimming took 4 bases from V and 2 from J, leaving 12 bases between them.

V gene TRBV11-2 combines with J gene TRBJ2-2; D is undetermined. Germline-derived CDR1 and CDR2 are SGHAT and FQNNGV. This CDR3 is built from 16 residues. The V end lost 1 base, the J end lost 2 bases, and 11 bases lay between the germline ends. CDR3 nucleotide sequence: TGTGCCAGCAGCTTAGCCCTCCAGTTCAACACCGGGGAGCTGTTTTTT. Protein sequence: CASSLALQFNTGELFF.